What follows is one T cell receptor beta chain and its context. This clonotype was detected a few times. Its binding antigen is unknown. Base-call qualities are not available, and no considerably larger clone is one nucleotide away. The CDR3 runs 19 amino acids, cysteine and phenylalanine included. The entry retains the CDR3 DNA only, 57 bases that are in frame from base 1. From the germline V gene, CDR1 is MNHEY and CDR2 is SVGEGT. From V the trimming removes 7 bases and from J it removes 2 bases, while the gene matches leave 14 bases of the junction unaccounted for. The data were taken from a study of T cells after yellow fever vaccination (dated by TCRdb to the late 2010s). About the investigation overall: The SMART-Seq v4 Ultra Low Input RNA kit was used to prepare libraries from fractions with low cell numbers. Bulk TCR alpha and beta repertoires were sequenced longitudinally to track T-cell clones before and after primary and booster YFV17D yellow fever vaccination. The cohort comprised two healthy male donors, one aged 18 to 30 and one aged 30 to 40 years. Blood was collected at multiple timepoints before and after primary and secondary immunization, and bulk PBMC replicates and cell subsets were isolated. Overall study results and their limits: The secondary T-cell response was weaker than the primary response but faster, peaking on day 5 instead of day 15. Because the study included only a couple of donors, the extent to which the findings can be generalized is limited. FACS-sorted repertoires could contain abundant contaminating clonotypes from the bulk population, so computational filtering was required. A small fraction of clonotypes showed up in both the CD4 and CD8 compartments, probably as a result of convergent recombination. Most clones expanded after primary vaccination were re-detected after the booster (just under 97% of CD4 and 88% of CD8), suggesting broad memory maintenance.

The listed sequencing device is Illumina NovaSeq 6000. TCR cDNA was synthesized by 5'RACE template switching, which introduced a universal primer site and unique molecular identifiers. cDNA synthesis was primed from both the TCR alpha and TCR beta constant segments. Library amplification used two PCR steps, and the second PCR step added sample barcodes and sequencing adapters. Sequencing of libraries was done on Illumina HiSeq 2500 (2x100 bp) or NovaSeq (2x150 bp). The authors' analysis ran thus. Demultiplexing of reads and collapsing into UMI consensus sequences were performed with MIGEC, and V(D)J alignment was carried out with MiXCR. Using edgeR on replicate PBMC samples, clonotypes were called vaccine-responding if FDR was below 0.01 and the log2 fold change was above 5 up to day 15. Bulk clonotypes were assigned CD4 or CD8 identity according to which sequenced CD4 or CD8 repertoire held them at higher abundance. The raw public reads went through TCRdb reprocessing: fastp at Q25, MiXCR clone calling, in-frame beta chains kept. Rows matching on CDR3 protein sequence are summarized as one entry with the most common DNA and genes. The V and J calls and clone size are TCRdb's, not the authors'. The sample table records fewer than 350,000 distinct CDR3 sequences; 3.5% to 4.5% of these occur just once. The ten largest clones take up approximately 19% of the sample.

In light of the paper, this sample's treatment or condition label describes: live attenuated yellow fever vaccine strain. At each blood-draw timepoint, two biological replicates of bulk PBMCs were obtained. A standard Ficoll-Paque protocol was used to isolate PBMCs from peripheral blood. TriZol was used to extract RNA from bulk PBMCs, CD4 and CD8 fractions, and dextramer-positive and dextramer-negative fractions. Sample: PBMCs, taken 15 days after the yellow fever booster vaccination. The chain joins TRBV6-2 or TRBV6-3 to TRBJ2-6; TRBD1 fits 10 bases in the junction. The receptor was isolated from a man between 18 and 35 years old who received the YFV17D yellow fever vaccine. The CDR3 corresponds to CASTDQTGGREAGANVLTF. The nucleotide sequence reads as follows: TGTGCCAGCACCGACCAGACAGGGGGCAGGGAGGCTGGGGCCAACGTCCTGACTTTC.